This T cell receptor (beta chain) was sequenced during a study of CD8 T cells in Susac syndrome. TCR beta sequences were obtained from blood CD8+ and CD4+ T cells. Control patients had untreated stable or active relapsing-remitting multiple sclerosis by revised McDonald criteria. This clonotype occurred a few times. The CDR3 is made up of 13 amino acids. Deletions cut 3 bases from V and 4 bases from J, with 7 bases between. Germline V lookup: CDR1 MRHNA, CDR2 SNTAGT. Random hexamers served to reverse transcribe about 0.45 to 1 ug RNA. Amplification of TCR beta CDR3 spanned 54 Vbeta and 13 Jbeta via immunoSEQ multiplex PCR. MiXCR, applied by TCRdb to the immunoSEQ multiplex PCR reads, yields one record per CDR3 protein. The repertoire holds 400,000 to 550,000 distinct CDR3 sequences, with approximately 89% as singletons.

Sequenced: CD8+ T cells from PBMCs. The receptor's source is a human donor with multiple sclerosis. The chain links TRBV6-4 to TRBJ1-5; D ambiguous. The DNA for the CDR3 is TGTGCCAGCAGTGAAACGGAAAATCAGCCCCAGCATTTT. Protein product: CASSETENQPQHF.